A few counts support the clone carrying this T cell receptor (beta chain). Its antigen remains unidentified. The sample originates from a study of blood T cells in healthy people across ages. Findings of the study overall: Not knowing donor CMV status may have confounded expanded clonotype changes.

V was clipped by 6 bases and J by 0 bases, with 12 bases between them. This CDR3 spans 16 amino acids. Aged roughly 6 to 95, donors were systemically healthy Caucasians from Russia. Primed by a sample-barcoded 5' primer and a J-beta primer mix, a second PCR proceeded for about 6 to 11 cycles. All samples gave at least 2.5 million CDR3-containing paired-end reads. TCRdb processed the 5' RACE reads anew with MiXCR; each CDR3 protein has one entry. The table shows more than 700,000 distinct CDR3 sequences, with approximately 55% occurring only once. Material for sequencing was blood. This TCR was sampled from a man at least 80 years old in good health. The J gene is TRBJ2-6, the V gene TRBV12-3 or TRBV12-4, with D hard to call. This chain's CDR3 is CASSPPESSGANVLTF. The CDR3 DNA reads TGTGCCAGCAGCCCCCCGGAGAGCTCTGGGGCCAACGTCCTGACTTTC.